This TCR beta chain was sequenced during a study of response to subunit inactivated influenza vaccine (dated by TCRdb to 2016 to 2019). In terms of the full investigation: Deep quantitative profiling of the T cell receptor repertoire was used in the study to follow responses to a trivalent subunit inactivated influenza vaccine.

Library construction relied on RT-PCR. Sequencing relied on an Illumina HiSeq 2500. TCRdb ran its own pipeline on the public reads, namely fastp trimming at Q25 and MiXCR clone calling, and kept in-frame beta chains. Every distinct CDR3 protein forms one entry, paired with its most common genes and DNA. For this sample there are 610,000 or so distinct CDR3 sequences; around 15% appear just once. The top ten clonotypes cover roughly 10% of the sample. As regards this clonotype: Its antigen has not been determined. One base away there is no much larger clone; base qualities are not given.

The study at large found these results: It was suggested by the authors that each seasonal influenza vaccination may recruit only a limited number of new T cells.

This sample comprised PBMCs from blood, obtained about 12 days after vaccination. The clonotype comes from a man over 45 who received an inactivated influenza vaccine. Donor details come from another sample of the same person, matched by shared clones.

The sequenced DNA: TGTGCCAGCAGCTGGGGACACAATCAGCCCCAGCATTTT. Its protein product is CASSWGHNQPQHF. The sequence is built from TRBV7-9 and TRBJ1-5; TRBD1 is perhaps the D gene, given 6 matching bases. Trimming at the junction amounts to 4 bases on V and 3 bases on J, and the germline ends lie 7 bases apart. From a lookup of the germline V gene (reference sequence), CDR1 and CDR2 are SEHNR and FQNEAQ. The CDR3 holds 13 amino acids from the cysteine to the phenylalanine. The sequence is cut down to CDR3 DNA, 39 bases in frame from base 1.